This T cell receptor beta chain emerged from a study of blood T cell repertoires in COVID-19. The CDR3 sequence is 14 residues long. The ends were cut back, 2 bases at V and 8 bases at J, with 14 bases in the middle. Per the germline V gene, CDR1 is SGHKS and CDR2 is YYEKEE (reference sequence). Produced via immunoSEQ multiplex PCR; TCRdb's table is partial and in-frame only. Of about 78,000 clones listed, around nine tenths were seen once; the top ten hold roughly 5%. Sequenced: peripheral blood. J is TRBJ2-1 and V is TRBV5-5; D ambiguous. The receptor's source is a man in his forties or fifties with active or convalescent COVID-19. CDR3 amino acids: CASSFSHNHHEQFF. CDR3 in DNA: TGTGCCAGCAGCTTTTCCCACAATCATCATGAGCAGTTCTTC.